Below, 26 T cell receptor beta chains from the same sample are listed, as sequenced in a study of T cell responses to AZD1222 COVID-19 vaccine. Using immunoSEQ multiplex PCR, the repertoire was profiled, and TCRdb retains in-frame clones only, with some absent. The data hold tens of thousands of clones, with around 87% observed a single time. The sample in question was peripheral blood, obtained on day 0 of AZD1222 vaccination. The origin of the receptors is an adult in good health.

The CDR3 DNA sequence: TGTGCCAGCAGCCGAAACCCGGGACTAGCAGTCACAGATACGCAGTATTTT. Translation gives CASSRNPGLAVTDTQYF. The chain employs TRBV5-6 and TRBJ2-3; TRBD2 matches at 9 bases. Per the germline V gene, CDR1 is SGHDT and CDR2 is YYEEEE. The CDR3 covers 17 residues. V was pared by 4 bases and J by 2 bases, with 11 bases of the junction left unmatched.

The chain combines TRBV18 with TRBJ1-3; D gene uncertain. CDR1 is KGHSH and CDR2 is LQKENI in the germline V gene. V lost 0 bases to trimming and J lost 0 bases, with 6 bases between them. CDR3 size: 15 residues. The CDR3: CASSPPISSGNTIYF. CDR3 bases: TGTGCCAGCTCACCACCTATCAGCTCTGGAAACACCATATATTTT.

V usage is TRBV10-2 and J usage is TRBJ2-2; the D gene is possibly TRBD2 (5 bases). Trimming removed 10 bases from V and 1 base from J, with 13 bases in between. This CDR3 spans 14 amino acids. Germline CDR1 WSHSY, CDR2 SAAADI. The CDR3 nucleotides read TGCGCCACCCCGTCCCGGGAGAACACCGGGGAGCTGTTTTTT. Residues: CATPSRENTGELFF.

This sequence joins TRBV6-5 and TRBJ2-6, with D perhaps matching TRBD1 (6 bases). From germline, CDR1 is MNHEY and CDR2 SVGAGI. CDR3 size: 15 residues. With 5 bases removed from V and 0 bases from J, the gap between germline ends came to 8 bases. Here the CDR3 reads CASSRQVSGANVLTF. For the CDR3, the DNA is TGTGCCAGCAGTAGACAGGTCTCTGGGGCCAACGTCCTGACTTTC.

The CDR3: CASSVATPTSGKGNEQFF. CDR3 sequence (DNA): TGTGCCAGCAGCGTAGCTACTCCAACTAGCGGGAAAGGGAATGAGCAGTTCTTC. The chain has TRBV9 and TRBJ2-1, with TRBD2 matching 10 bases. The CDR3 spans 18 residues. V dropped 0 bases and J dropped 7; count of bases not matched to a gene: 13. Germline loops: CDR1 SGDLS, CDR2 YYNGEE.

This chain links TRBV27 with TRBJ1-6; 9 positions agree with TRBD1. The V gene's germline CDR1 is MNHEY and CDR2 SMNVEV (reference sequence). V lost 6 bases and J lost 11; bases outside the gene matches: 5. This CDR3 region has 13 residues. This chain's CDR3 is CASRGTGTTPLHF. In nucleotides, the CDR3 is TGTGCCAGCAGGGGGACAGGGACTACACCCCTCCACTTT.

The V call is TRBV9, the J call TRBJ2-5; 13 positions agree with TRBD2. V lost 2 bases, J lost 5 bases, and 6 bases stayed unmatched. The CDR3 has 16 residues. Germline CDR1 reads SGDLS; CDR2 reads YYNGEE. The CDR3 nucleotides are TGTGCCAGCAGCGTCTCCGGGACTAGCGGGACGGAGACCCAGTACTTC. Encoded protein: CASSVSGTSGTETQYF.

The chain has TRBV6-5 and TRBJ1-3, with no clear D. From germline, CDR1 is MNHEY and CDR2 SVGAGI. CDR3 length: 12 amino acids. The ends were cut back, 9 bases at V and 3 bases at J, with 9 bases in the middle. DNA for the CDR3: TGTGCCAGTCGAACCTTTGGAAACACCATATATTTT. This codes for CASRTFGNTIYF.

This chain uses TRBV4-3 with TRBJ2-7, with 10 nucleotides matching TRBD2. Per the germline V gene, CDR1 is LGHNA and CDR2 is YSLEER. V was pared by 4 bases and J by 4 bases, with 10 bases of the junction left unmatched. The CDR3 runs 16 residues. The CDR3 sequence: CASSRGPSGSSYEQYF. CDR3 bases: TGCGCCAGCAGCCGCGGACCTAGCGGGAGTTCGTACGAGCAGTACTTC.

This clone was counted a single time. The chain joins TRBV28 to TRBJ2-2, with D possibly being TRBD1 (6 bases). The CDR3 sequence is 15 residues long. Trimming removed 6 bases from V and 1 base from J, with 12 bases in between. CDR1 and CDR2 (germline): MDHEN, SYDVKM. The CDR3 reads CASRVLQGNTGELFF. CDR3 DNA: TGTGCCAGCAGGGTTTTACAGGGGAACACCGGGGAGCTGTTTTTT.

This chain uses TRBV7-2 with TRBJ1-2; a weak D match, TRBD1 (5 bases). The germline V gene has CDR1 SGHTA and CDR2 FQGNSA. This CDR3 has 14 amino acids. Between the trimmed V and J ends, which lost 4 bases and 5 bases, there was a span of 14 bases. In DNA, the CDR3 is TGTGCCAGCAGCTACGACCGTAAGGGGTATGGCTACACCTTC. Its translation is CASSYDRKGYGYTF.

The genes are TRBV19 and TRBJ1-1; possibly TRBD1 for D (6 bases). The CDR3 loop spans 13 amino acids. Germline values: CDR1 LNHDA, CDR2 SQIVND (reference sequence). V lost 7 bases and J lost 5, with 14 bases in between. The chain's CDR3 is CASNGDTRTEAFF. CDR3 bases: TGTGCCAGTAATGGGGACACCCGGACTGAAGCTTTCTTT.

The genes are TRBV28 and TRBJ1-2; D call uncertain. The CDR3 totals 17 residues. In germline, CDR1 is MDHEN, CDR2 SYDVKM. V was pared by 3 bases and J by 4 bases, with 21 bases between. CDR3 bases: TGTGCCAGCAGTTTCTTCCTTGGGGATGAGAAGGCCTATGGCTACACCTTC. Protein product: CASSFFLGDEKAYGYTF.

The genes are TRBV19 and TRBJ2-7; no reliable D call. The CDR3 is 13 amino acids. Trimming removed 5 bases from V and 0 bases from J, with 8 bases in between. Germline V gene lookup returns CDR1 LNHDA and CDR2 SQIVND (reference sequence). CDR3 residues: CASSSRPSYEQYF. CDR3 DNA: TGTGCCAGTAGTTCTAGACCCTCCTACGAGCAGTACTTC.

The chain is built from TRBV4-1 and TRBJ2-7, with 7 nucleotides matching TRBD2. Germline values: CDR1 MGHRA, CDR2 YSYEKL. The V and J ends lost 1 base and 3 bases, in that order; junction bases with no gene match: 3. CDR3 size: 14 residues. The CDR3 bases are TGCGCCAGCAGCCAAGCCCCTAGCGGCTACGAGCAGTACTTC. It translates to CASSQAPSGYEQYF.

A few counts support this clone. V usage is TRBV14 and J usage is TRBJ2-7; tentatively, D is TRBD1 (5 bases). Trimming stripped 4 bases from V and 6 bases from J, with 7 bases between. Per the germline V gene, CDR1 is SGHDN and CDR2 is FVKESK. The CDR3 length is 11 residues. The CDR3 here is CASSLGAEQYF. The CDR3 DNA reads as TGTGCCAGCAGCCTAGGGGCCGAGCAGTACTTC.

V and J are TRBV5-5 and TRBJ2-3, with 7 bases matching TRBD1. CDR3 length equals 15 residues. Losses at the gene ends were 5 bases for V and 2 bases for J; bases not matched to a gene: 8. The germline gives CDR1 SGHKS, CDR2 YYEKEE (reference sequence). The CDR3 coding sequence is TGTGCCAGCAGTTTGACAGGGACGGTCACAGATACGCAGTATTTT. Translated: CASSLTGTVTDTQYF.

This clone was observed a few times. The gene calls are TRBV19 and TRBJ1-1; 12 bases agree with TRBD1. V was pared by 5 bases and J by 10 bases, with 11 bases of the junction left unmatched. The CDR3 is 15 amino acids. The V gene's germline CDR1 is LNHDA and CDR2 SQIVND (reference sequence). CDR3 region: CASSVPGQGAPRAFF. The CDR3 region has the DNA TGTGCCAGTAGTGTCCCGGGACAGGGGGCCCCAAGAGCTTTCTTT.

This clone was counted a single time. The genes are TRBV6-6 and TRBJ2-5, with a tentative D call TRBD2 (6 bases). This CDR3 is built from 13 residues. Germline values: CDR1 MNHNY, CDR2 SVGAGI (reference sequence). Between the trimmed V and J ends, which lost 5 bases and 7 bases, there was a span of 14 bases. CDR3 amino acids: CASSPGVLGTQYF. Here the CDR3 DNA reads TGTGCCAGCAGTCCGGGGGTTTTGGGGACCCAGTACTTC.

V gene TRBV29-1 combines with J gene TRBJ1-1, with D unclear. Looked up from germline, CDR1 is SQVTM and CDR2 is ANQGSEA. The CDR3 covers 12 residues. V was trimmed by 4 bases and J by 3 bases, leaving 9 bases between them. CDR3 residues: CSVGKSDTEAFF. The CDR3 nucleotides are TGCAGCGTTGGGAAGTCGGACACTGAAGCTTTCTTT.

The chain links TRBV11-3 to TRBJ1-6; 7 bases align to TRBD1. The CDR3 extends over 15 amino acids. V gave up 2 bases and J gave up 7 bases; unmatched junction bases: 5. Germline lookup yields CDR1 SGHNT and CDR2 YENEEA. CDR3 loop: CASSLFRGRNSPLHF. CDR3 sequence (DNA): TGTGCCAGCAGCTTATTTAGGGGGCGGAATTCACCCCTCCACTTT. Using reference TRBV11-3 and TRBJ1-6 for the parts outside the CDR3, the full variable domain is EAGVVQSPRYKIIEKKQPVAFWCNPISGHNTLYWYLQNLGQGPELLIRYENEEAVDDSQLPKDRFSAERLKGVDSTLKIQPAELGDSAVYLCASSLFRGRNSPLHFGNGTRLTVT.

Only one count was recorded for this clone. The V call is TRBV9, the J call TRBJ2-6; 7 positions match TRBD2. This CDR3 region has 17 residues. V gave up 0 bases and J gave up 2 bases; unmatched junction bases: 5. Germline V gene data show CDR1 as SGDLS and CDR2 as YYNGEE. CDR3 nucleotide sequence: TGTGCCAGCAGCGTAGAAGAGGGGACTACTGGGGCCAACGTCCTGACTTTC. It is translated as CASSVEEGTTGANVLTF.

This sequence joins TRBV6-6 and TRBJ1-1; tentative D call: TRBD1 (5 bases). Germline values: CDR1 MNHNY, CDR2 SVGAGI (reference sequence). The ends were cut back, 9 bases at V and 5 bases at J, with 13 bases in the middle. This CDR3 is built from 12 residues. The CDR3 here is CASLRGSTEAFF. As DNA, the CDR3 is TGTGCCAGTTTGAGGGGCTCAACTGAAGCTTTCTTT.

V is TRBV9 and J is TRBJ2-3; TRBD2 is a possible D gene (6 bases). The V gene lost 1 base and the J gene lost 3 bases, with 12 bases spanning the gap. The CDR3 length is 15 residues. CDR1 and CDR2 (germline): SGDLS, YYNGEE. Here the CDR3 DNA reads TGTGCCAGCAGCGTAATAGGAGGGAGTACAGATACGCAGTATTTT. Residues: CASSVIGGSTDTQYF.

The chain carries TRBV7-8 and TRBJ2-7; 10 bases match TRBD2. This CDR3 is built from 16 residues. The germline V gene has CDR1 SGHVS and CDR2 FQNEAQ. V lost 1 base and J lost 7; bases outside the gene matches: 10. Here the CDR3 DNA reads TGTGCCAGCAGCTTAGGTCAGTTGGGACTAGCGTGGGAGCAGTACTTC. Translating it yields CASSLGQLGLAWEQYF.

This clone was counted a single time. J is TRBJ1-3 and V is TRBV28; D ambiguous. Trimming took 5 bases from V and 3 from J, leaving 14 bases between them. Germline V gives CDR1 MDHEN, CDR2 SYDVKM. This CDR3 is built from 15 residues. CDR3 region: CASSPLGGFGNTIYF. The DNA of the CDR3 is TGTGCCAGCAGTCCCCTCGGAGGGTTTGGAAACACCATATATTTT. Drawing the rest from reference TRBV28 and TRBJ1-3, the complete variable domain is DVKVTQSSRYLVKRTGEKVFLECVQDMDHENMFWYRQDPGLGLRLIYFSYDVKMKEKGDIPEGYSVSREKKERFSLILESASTNQTSMYLCASSPLGGFGNTIYFGEGSWLTVV.